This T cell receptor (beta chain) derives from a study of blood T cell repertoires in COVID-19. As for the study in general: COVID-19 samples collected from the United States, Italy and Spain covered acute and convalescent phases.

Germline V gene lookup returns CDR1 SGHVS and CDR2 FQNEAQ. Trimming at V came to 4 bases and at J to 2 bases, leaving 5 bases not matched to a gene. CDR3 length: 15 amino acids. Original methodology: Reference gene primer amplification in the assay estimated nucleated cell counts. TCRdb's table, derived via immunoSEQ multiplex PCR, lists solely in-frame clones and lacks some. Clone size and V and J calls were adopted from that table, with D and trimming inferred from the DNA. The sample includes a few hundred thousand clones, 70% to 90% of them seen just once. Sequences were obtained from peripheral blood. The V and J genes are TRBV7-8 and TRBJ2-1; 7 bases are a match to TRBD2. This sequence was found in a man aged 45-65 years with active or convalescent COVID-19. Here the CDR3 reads CASSSREGPYNEQFF. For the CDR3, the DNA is TGTGCCAGCAGCTCCAGGGAGGGGCCCTACAATGAGCAGTTCTTC. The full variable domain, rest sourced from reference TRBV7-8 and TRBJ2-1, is GAGVSQSPRYKVAKRGQDVALRCDPISGHVSLFWYQQALGQGPEFLTYFQNEAQLDKSGLPSDRFFAERPEGSVSTLKIQRTQQEDSAVYLCASSSREGPYNEQFFGPGTRLTVL.